These 24 T cell receptor beta chains share one sample of origin, sequenced in a study of shared clonotypes between healthy human individuals. Data came from immunoSEQ multiplex PCR; TCRdb stores just in-frame clones and leaves some out. The profile shows just over 2,000,000 clones, approximately 95% of them singletons. Source material: naive CD4+ T cells sorted from blood. Subset defined: CD45RA+ positively selected. Receptors originate from a man aged 18 to 30 in good health.

This rearrangement joins TRBV29-1 to TRBJ2-2; possibly TRBD2 for D (6 bases). Trimming left V 8 bases short and J 1 base short, with 14 bases between. The CDR3 covers 14 residues. The germline gives CDR1 SQVTM, CDR2 ANQGSEA. CDR3 in DNA: TGCAGCACCGCGGGACCCCAGAACACCGGGGAGCTGTTTTTT. This translates into CSTAGPQNTGELFF.

J is TRBJ1-6 and V is TRBV28; no clear D gene. Trimming took 7 bases from V and 1 from J, leaving 17 bases between them. CDR1 and CDR2 from the germline V gene are MDHEN and SYDVKM. The CDR3 sequence is 17 residues long. CDR3 sequence: CASTRGLRVSYNSPLHF. CDR3 DNA: TGTGCCAGCACTAGAGGGCTGAGGGTTTCCTATAATTCACCCCTCCACTTT.

The chain combines TRBV6-5 with TRBJ1-1; D is perhaps TRBD1 (5 bases). The CDR3 contains 16 residues. V lost 0 bases and J 3 bases, leaving 14 bases between the germline ends. Germline CDR1 is MNHEY and CDR2 is SVGAGI. CDR3 in amino acids: CASSYSEGAGDTEAFF. CDR3 coding DNA: TGTGCCAGCAGTTACTCGGAAGGGGCGGGGGACACTGAAGCTTTCTTT.

The chain has TRBV6-1 and TRBJ1-6; 9 bases agree with TRBD1. V shed 3 bases, J shed 10 bases, and the junction held 10 bases outside the gene matches. Per the germline V gene, CDR1 is MNHNS and CDR2 is SASEGT. The CDR3 length is 16 residues. CDR3 residues: CASSDLPGQGPSPLHF. CDR3 nucleotides: TGTGCCAGCAGTGACCTACCGGGACAGGGCCCCTCACCCCTCCACTTT.

V gene TRBV29-1 combines with J gene TRBJ2-4; D remains ambiguous. Germline CDR1 is SQVTM and CDR2 is ANQGSEA. There are 15 residues in the CDR3. V was clipped by 5 bases and J by 4 bases, with 18 bases between them. The DNA of the CDR3 is TGCAGCGTTCTTTGGCTAGGTGCGTTTAAAAACATTCAGTACTTC. Protein product: CSVLWLGAFKNIQYF.

The CDR3 loop reads CASSRAGTGNTEAFF. The CDR3 DNA sequence: TGCGCCAGCAGCCGGGCCGGGACAGGGAACACTGAAGCTTTCTTT. The rearrangement links TRBV5-1 to TRBJ1-1, with 8 bases that match TRBD1. The CDR3 spans 15 residues. The germline V gene encodes CDR1 SGHRS and CDR2 YFSETQ. V was pared by 4 bases and J by 1 base, with 6 bases of the junction left unmatched.

This chain connects TRBV2 to TRBJ2-2; TRBD1 matches 7 bases. Germline CDR1 reads SNHLY; CDR2 reads FYNNEI. The length of the CDR3 is 13 residues. After removal of 6 bases from V and 6 bases from J, the junction contained 4 bases not matched to a gene. The CDR3 DNA follows: TGTGCCAGCAGCCGACAGGGTCCCGGGGAGCTGTTTTTT. It yields the protein CASSRQGPGELFF.

The chain employs TRBV27 and TRBJ1-5; 7 bases map to TRBD1. Germline V gene lookup returns CDR1 MNHEY and CDR2 SMNVEV (reference sequence). The CDR3 consists of 15 residues. Trimming cost V 6 bases and J 0 bases; bases outside gene matches: 5. CDR3 sequence (DNA): TGTGCCAGCAGACGGGACAGATATAGCAATCAGCCCCAGCATTTT. Amino acid sequence: CASRRDRYSNQPQHF.

The chain links TRBV2 to TRBJ2-1, with 11 bases identical to TRBD2. Germline V lookup: CDR1 SNHLY, CDR2 FYNNEI. The CDR3 consists of 16 residues. The V segment lost 6 bases and the J segment 6 bases; nucleotides outside the gene matches: 10. The CDR3, as DNA: TGTGCCAGCAGAGGCATAGCGGGAGGGCCGGGCAATGAGCAGTTCTTC. Translated: CASRGIAGGPGNEQFF.

The chain uses TRBV10-3 and TRBJ2-2; unclear D gene. V lost 7 bases, J lost 0 bases, and 3 bases lay in between. The CDR3 length is 12 residues. Germline V gene lookup returns CDR1 ENHRY and CDR2 SYGVKD. Here the CDR3 DNA reads TGTGCCATCACGTCGAACACCGGGGAGCTGTTTTTT. Translating gives CAITSNTGELFF.

This chain joins TRBV6-5 and TRBJ1-6; 7 nucleotides match TRBD1. Trimming took 5 bases from V and 13 from J; bases not matched to a gene: 8. The length of the CDR3 is 13 residues. The germline CDR1 and CDR2 sequences are MNHEY and SVGAGI. The CDR3 nucleotides read TGTGCCAGCAGTACGACACAGGGGCCTCCCCTCCACTTT. Its protein is CASSTTQGPPLHF.

This clone was counted a single time. V gene TRBV5-4 combines with J gene TRBJ2-1, with 7 bases lining up with TRBD2. The junction had 10 bases not matched to a gene; V was cut back by 6 bases and J by 4 bases. This CDR3 has 15 residues. The germline V gene encodes CDR1 SGHNT and CDR2 YYREEE (reference sequence). CDR3 region: CASTYSGSLYNEQFF. CDR3 DNA sequence: TGTGCCAGCACCTATAGCGGGTCCCTTTACAATGAGCAGTTCTTC.

The chain carries TRBV18 and TRBJ2-7; D might be TRBD2 (6 bases). Germline CDR1 KGHSH, CDR2 LQKENI. Trimming cost V 1 base and J 6 bases, with 16 bases left between them. The CDR3 has 15 residues. The CDR3 bases are TGTGCCAGCTCACCACTCCAGACTAGGTTATCCGAGCAGTACTTC. Its translation is CASSPLQTRLSEQYF. Combining the CDR3 with reference TRBV18 and TRBJ2-7 gives the whole variable domain NAGVMQNPRHLVRRRGQEARLRCSPMKGHSHVYWYRQLPEEGLKFMVYLQKENIIDESGMPKERFSAEFPKEGPSILRIQQVVRGDSAAYFCASSPLQTRLSEQYFGPGTRLTVT.

This clone was counted once. This rearrangement joins TRBV5-1 to TRBJ2-3, with TRBD1 as a possible D gene (6 bases). Germline V gene data show CDR1 as SGHRS and CDR2 as YFSETQ. The CDR3 covers 14 residues. Deletions cut 3 bases from V and 1 base from J, with 9 bases between. The chain's CDR3 is CASSSYRGTDTQYF. CDR3 coding DNA: TGCGCCAGCAGCTCGTACAGGGGCACAGATACGCAGTATTTT.

The chain carries TRBV27 and TRBJ1-1; unclear D gene. The CDR3 runs 15 residues. In germline, CDR1 is MNHEY, CDR2 SMNVEV (reference sequence). The V and J ends lost 3 bases and 1 base respectively, with 12 bases between them. CDR3 nucleotide sequence: TGTGCCAGCAGTTTCAGAGGGATTGGGAACACTGAAGCTTTCTTT. The encoded protein is CASSFRGIGNTEAFF.

The V and J genes are TRBV30 and TRBJ1-2; D is ambiguous. The CDR3 sequence is 12 residues long. Trimming stripped 4 bases from V and 0 bases from J, with 6 bases between. Per germline, CDR1 GTSNPN and CDR2 SVGIG (reference sequence). The CDR3 loop is CAWTAANYGYTF. The CDR3 region has the DNA TGTGCCTGGACCGCAGCTAACTATGGCTACACCTTC.

J is TRBJ2-7 and V is TRBV28, with D unclear. This CDR3 is built from 16 residues. The ends were cut back, 7 bases at V and 9 bases at J, with 28 bases in the middle. Germline CDR1 and CDR2: MDHEN and SYDVKM. This CDR3 reads CASTPTPISGWVLQYF. Here the CDR3 DNA reads TGTGCCAGCACCCCCACCCCGATATCGGGTTGGGTCTTGCAGTACTTC.

CDR3 bases: TGTGCCAGCAGCCCGGGACTAGCGAACACCGGGGAGCTGTTTTTT. It codes for CASSPGLANTGELFF. The chain couples TRBV7-2 to TRBJ2-2, with TRBD2 identical over 8 bases. The CDR3 totals 15 residues. With V trimmed by 5 bases and J by 0 bases, 2 bases remained unmatched. Germline loops: CDR1 SGHTA, CDR2 FQGNSA.

As regards this clone: The sample has other DNA sequences that encode this CDR3 too. The J gene is TRBJ1-1, the V gene TRBV5-4; 8 nucleotides agree with TRBD1. CDR3 length: 13 amino acids. The V and J ends lost 4 bases and 5 bases, in that order; junction bases with no gene match: 4. Germline V CDR1 and CDR2: SGHNT, YYREEE (reference sequence). This CDR3 is CASSSDRGTEAFF. In DNA form, the CDR3 reads TGTGCCAGCAGCAGCGACAGGGGTACTGAAGCTTTCTTT.

The J gene is TRBJ2-3, the V gene TRBV7-2; D is unresolved. Germline V gene lookup returns CDR1 SGHTA and CDR2 FQGNSA. V was trimmed by 2 bases and J by 8 bases, leaving 17 bases between them. This CDR3 region has 15 residues. CDR3 DNA sequence: TGTGCCAGCAGCTTATACACTACCCCACGGGTTACGCAGTATTTT. Translated, it gives CASSLYTTPRVTQYF.

The gene calls are TRBV5-1 and TRBJ2-7; TRBD2 matches 11 bases. This CDR3 has 15 residues. CDR1 and CDR2 (germline): SGHRS, YFSETQ. V shed 3 bases and J 5 bases; nucleotides not matched to a gene: 7. The CDR3 reads CASSSIAGGPDEQYF. The CDR3 nucleotides are TGCGCCAGCAGCTCTATAGCGGGAGGGCCCGACGAGCAGTACTTC. Full variable domain (remainder filled in from reference TRBV5-1 and TRBJ2-7): KAGVTQTPRYLIKTRGQQVTLSCSPISGHRSVSWYQQTPGQGLQFLFEYFSETQRNKGNFPGRFSGRQFSNSRSEMNVSTLELGDSALYLCASSSIAGGPDEQYFGPGTRLTVT.

The chain recombines TRBV9 with TRBJ2-3; weak D call: TRBD1 (6 bases). The CDR3 covers 18 residues. V lost 0 bases to trimming and J lost 6 bases, with 23 bases between them. CDR1 SGDLS and CDR2 YYNGEE come from the germline V gene. CDR3 sequence reads: CASSVGVIPTGSVDTQYF. CDR3 DNA: TGTGCCAGCAGCGTAGGCGTGATACCGACAGGATCAGTGGATACGCAGTATTTT.

DNA of the CDR3: TGTGCCAGCAGCTTGGCCGCCGCTTGGGGTGATGAAGCTTTCTTT. This encodes CASSLAAAWGDEAFF. V and J are TRBV5-6 and TRBJ1-1; D ambiguous. The CDR3 is 15 residues long. V was shortened by 0 bases and J by 7 bases, with 16 bases between the two germline ends. Per the germline V gene, CDR1 is SGHDT and CDR2 is YYEEEE.

J is TRBJ2-7 and V is TRBV6-1, with D perhaps being TRBD1 or TRBD2 (6 bases each). This CDR3 comprises 15 residues. Trimming removed 6 bases from V and 2 bases from J, with 17 bases in between. Germline V lookup: CDR1 MNHNS, CDR2 SASEGT. The CDR3 region has the DNA TGTGCCAGCAGAAGCATGGGGGGACACACCTACGAGCAGTACTTC. This codes for CASRSMGGHTYEQYF.